This T cell receptor beta chain was sequenced during a study of Ad26.COV2.S vaccination and SARS-CoV-2 variants listed by TCRdb under 2021. In the study overall: TCRbeta repertoire sequencing was used to assess the specificity and breadth of SARS-CoV-2-reactive T cell receptors after Ad26.COV2.S vaccination. The TCR-sequenced set comprised approximately 32 samples: approximately 20 Ad26.COV2.S vaccine recipients, 5 placebo recipients and 8 SARS-CoV-2 convalescent individuals.

The CDR3 contains 16 residues, cysteine and phenylalanine counted. CDR3 DNA is the only sequence kept; it has 48 bases, read in frame from the first base. The germline V gene specifies SGHTA as CDR1 and FQGNSA as CDR2. Trimming takes 1 base from V and 2 bases from J, and the germline ends sit 14 bases apart. The research as a whole found: Vaccine and placebo recipients had similar non-spike TCR breadth, a finding consistent with the vaccine containing only spike. Spike-specific TCR breadth was higher in Ad26.COV2.S recipients than in placebo recipients (P = 0.0014). The authors noted that total T cell responses may have been underestimated by the TCR breadth and depth analyses. After vaccination, spike-specific CD8+ and CD4+ T cell responses were reported to show substantial breadth.

Turning to this clone: Its specific antigen is unknown. The sample holds no much larger clone one base away, and base qualities are not on file.

The immunoSEQ Assay was the method used to sequence TCRbeta CDR3 regions. After extraction, genomic DNA underwent amplification by bias-controlled multiplex PCR, followed by high-throughput sequencing. On the authors' methods: To quantify the absolute abundance of every unique TCRbeta CDR3 region, sequences were collapsed and filtered. T cell fraction was estimated by normalizing TCRbeta template counts to usable DNA, which was measured by amplifying reference genes present in all nucleated cells. Repertoire TCRs were annotated as SARS-CoV-2-specific by exact matching of V gene, CDR3 amino acid sequence and J gene to a known reactive TCR set. The reference SARS-CoV-2 TCR set came from MIRA and was filtered for enrichment in COVID-19-positive ImmuneCODE repertoires, removing public or cross-reactive TCRs. Based on the MIRA antigens, annotated TCRs were further analysed at the level of specific ORF or position within ORF. Breadth was defined as the number of annotated unique rearrangements divided by the total number of unique productive rearrangements, and depth was defined as the summed frequency of the annotated unique rearrangements. Group comparisons of TCR breadth used two-sided Wilcoxon rank-sum tests. TCRdb took over this immuneACCESS table, retaining in-frame rearrangements with V and J assigned. Such tables are incomplete; in checked studies, under half of the missing clones stem from an unresolved V gene, and the remainder is unexplained. V and J calls and clone size are as listed in that table; D and trimming were resolved from the DNA. Present in this sample are under 150,000 clones, approximately 90% of which were seen just once. 4% to 6% of the sample belongs to the ten largest clones.

Reading the label with the study, this specimen's time point is: individuals recovered from natural SARS-CoV-2 infection. The sample consisted of peripheral blood, taken after recovery from COVID-19. The chain is encoded by TRBV7-2 joined to TRBJ1-2, with TRBD1 tentatively as D gene (6 bases match). The TCR was taken from a human donor who had recovered from COVID-19. The CDR3 protein sequence reads: CASSLGGGGRNYGYTF. The DNA sequence is given as TGTGCCAGCAGCTTAGGGGGGGGCGGCAGGAACTATGGCTACACCTTC.